This TCR beta chain was profiled in a study of cytomegalovirus exposure and HLA in healthy donors. Overall study results and limits: Diagnosis of cytomegalovirus status made by the classifier reportedly showed high specificity and sensitivity.

This CDR3 has 12 residues. Germline CDR1 is LNHDA and CDR2 is SQIVND (reference sequence). V dropped 3 bases and J dropped 8 bases, with 10 bases sitting between them. Profiled with immunoSEQ multiplex PCR; TCRdb holds only in-frame clones, not every one. Of about 55,000 clones detected, roughly 90% appear once; the ten largest clones hold about 2.9%. In regard to this clone: What it binds is not known.

Sequencing was carried out using PBMCs. The chain uses TRBV19 and TRBJ1-2; maybe TRBD1 (5 bases). The TCR originated in a man between 18 and 35 years old in good health and CMV-seronegative. In nucleotides, the CDR3 is TGTGCCAGTAGTATCCCACAGGAAGGCTACACCTTC. It yields the protein CASSIPQEGYTF.